The rows below give T cell receptor beta chains drawn from one sample of a study of blood T cell repertoires in COVID-19. Clones were read by immunoSEQ multiplex PCR, and TCRdb kept only the in-frame ones, dropping some. The table has fewer than 300,000 clones, approximately 84% seen once. Material: peripheral blood. Source of these receptors: a human donor in a cohort sampled during active COVID-19. The CDR3 runs from the conserved cysteine through the conserved F or W. Fields, in order: V gene, J gene, D gene, clone size, CDR3 DNA, CDR3 protein. D genes are given only for firm matches. Clone size is shown for a subset of rows, as once, few, many or a class of expanded clone.

V: TRBV5-5; J: TRBJ1-2; D: .; size: .; DNA: TGTGCCAGCAGCTTGTTGACAGTACAATATGGCTACACCTTC; CDR3: CASSLLTVQYGYTF
V: TRBV7-9; J: TRBJ2-1; D: TRBD2; size: .; DNA: TGTGCCAGCAGCTTAACGGGACTAGCGGCCCACAATGAGCAGTTCTTC; CDR3: CASSLTGLAAHNEQFF
V: TRBV5-1; J: TRBJ1-1; D: TRBD1; size: .; DNA: TGCGCCAGCAGCCTTCCGGGACAGGGCTCTGAAGCTTTCTTT; CDR3: CASSLPGQGSEAFF
V: TRBV9; J: TRBJ2-3; D: TRBD2; size: .; DNA: TGTGCCAGCAGCGTAGAGGCGGGAGGTACCGCAGATACGCAGTATTTT; CDR3: CASSVEAGGTADTQYF
V: TRBV5-1; J: TRBJ1-4; D: .; size: .; DNA: TGCGCCAGCAGCCGCCTGCGGGGGGATGAAAAACTGTTTTTT; CDR3: CASSRLRGDEKLFF
V: TRBV6-6; J: TRBJ1-2; D: .; size: .; DNA: TGTGCCAGCAGTGACTTACCGACAGCCCACTATGGCTACACCTTC; CDR3: CASSDLPTAHYGYTF
V: TRBV5-1; J: TRBJ1-2; D: .; size: .; DNA: TGCGCCAGCAGCTTGGACGTGGGAGCTGGCTATGGCTACACCTTC; CDR3: CASSLDVGAGYGYTF
V: TRBV9; J: TRBJ1-2; D: .; size: .; DNA: TGTGCCAGCAGCGTCTCGGTTGGCGGGGGGCAAGTGGAAGGCTACACCTTC; CDR3: CASSVSVGGGQVEGYTF
V: TRBV18; J: TRBJ2-2; D: TRBD2; size: .; DNA: TGTGCCAGCTCACCACGCAACGGGACCGGGACTAGCACCGGGGAGCTGTTTTTT; CDR3: CASSPRNGTGTSTGELFF
V: TRBV27; J: TRBJ2-7; D: TRBD1; size: .; DNA: TGTGCCAGCAGTCCAAACCCGGGACAGGGCTACGAGCAGTACTTC; CDR3: CASSPNPGQGYEQYF
V: TRBV27; J: TRBJ2-7; D: .; size: .; DNA: TGTGCCAGCAGGAGCGGGTCGGGGGCCTACGAGCAGTACTTC; CDR3: CASRSGSGAYEQYF
V: TRBV9; J: TRBJ2-3; D: .; size: .; DNA: TGTGCCAGCAGCGTAGGAAGTTGGGGGCCCACAGATACGCAGTATTTT; CDR3: CASSVGSWGPTDTQYF
V: TRBV5-1; J: TRBJ2-1; D: TRBD2; size: .; DNA: TGCGCCAGCAGCCTGGACCAGCGGGAGAAACGGTTCTTC; CDR3: CASSLDQREKRFF
V: TRBV4-3; J: TRBJ1-6; D: .; size: .; DNA: TGCGCCAGCAGCCAAGATGGGGGGGGCAGGTATTCACCCCTCCACTTT; CDR3: CASSQDGGGRYSPLHF
V: TRBV4-2; J: TRBJ2-2; D: TRBD2; size: .; DNA: TGTGCCAGCAGCCAAGATACGTCAAGACTAGCGGGATCGAACACCGGGGAGCTGTTTTTT; CDR3: CASSQDTSRLAGSNTGELFF
V: TRBV9; J: TRBJ2-3; D: TRBD2; size: .; DNA: TGTGCCAGCAGCGTAGCACTAGCGGGAGGCGGATTCACAGATACGCAGTATTTT; CDR3: CASSVALAGGGFTDTQYF
V: TRBV7-2; J: TRBJ1-5; D: .; size: .; DNA: TGTGCCAGCAGCTTAGAAGCGGCCTATAGCAATCAGCCCCAGCATTTT; CDR3: CASSLEAAYSNQPQHF
V: TRBV29-1; J: TRBJ1-2; D: .; size: .; DNA: TGCAGCGTGGTAGCTGGCTACACCTTC; CDR3: CSVVAGYTF
V: TRBV24-1; J: TRBJ2-1; D: TRBD1; size: .; DNA: TGTGCCACCAGTGATTTGTCAGCACCGGGACAGGGCTTCTACAATGAGCAGTTCTTC; CDR3: CATSDLSAPGQGFYNEQFF
V: TRBV7-2; J: TRBJ1-3; D: .; size: few; DNA: TGTGCCAGCAGCTTATCCGCAGGTTTAGACACCATATATTTT; CDR3: CASSLSAGLDTIYF
V: TRBV7-2; J: TRBJ2-7; D: TRBD1; size: .; DNA: TGTGCCAGCAGCTCTAGGATGGACAGGCCCTACGAGCAGTACTTC; CDR3: CASSSRMDRPYEQYF
V: TRBV5-1; J: TRBJ2-1; D: .; size: .; DNA: TGCGCCAGCAGCGCCGACAGTGAGCAGTTCTTC; CDR3: CASSADSEQFF
V: TRBV3-1/TRBV3-2; J: TRBJ2-3; D: TRBD2; size: .; DNA: TGTGCCAGCAGTCGGGAGGGAGGGAGGCCGTACACAGATACGCAGTATTTT; CDR3: CASSREGGRPYTDTQYF
V: TRBV12-5; J: TRBJ2-2; D: .; size: few; DNA: TGTGCTAGTTCCTTGGTAGCGAACACCGGGGAGCTGTTTTTT; CDR3: CASSLVANTGELFF
V: TRBV7-7; J: TRBJ2-1; D: TRBD2; size: once; DNA: TGTGCTAGCAGCCCAGGACCGGGGGGCTCCTACAATGAGCAGTTCTTC; CDR3: CASSPGPGGSYNEQFF
V: TRBV29-1; J: TRBJ2-7; D: TRBD1; size: .; DNA: TGCAGCGTTGAAGATATTGCTGGGACAGGGGGCAGGTACGAGCAGTACTTC; CDR3: CSVEDIAGTGGRYEQYF
V: TRBV5-1; J: TRBJ2-3; D: .; size: .; DNA: TGCGCCAGCAGCCCGGGGGACTCAGATACGCAGTATTTT; CDR3: CASSPGDSDTQYF
V: TRBV6-1; J: TRBJ1-2; D: .; size: .; DNA: TGTGCCAGCAGTGATATCGGGGGGCCCTATGGCTACACCTTC; CDR3: CASSDIGGPYGYTF
V: TRBV6-6; J: TRBJ2-4; D: .; size: once; DNA: TGTGCCAGCACCCTAACTGGGGCGACGGACATTCAGTACTTC; CDR3: CASTLTGATDIQYF
V: TRBV19; J: TRBJ1-1; D: .; size: .; DNA: TGTGCCAGTACCACGAAAGGGGATAACAGGGTACGGGTCACTGAAGCTTTCTTT; CDR3: CASTTKGDNRVRVTEAFF
V: TRBV5-1; J: TRBJ2-1; D: .; size: .; DNA: TGCGCCAGCAGCTTGGATAGAAACCCCAATGAGCAGTTCTTC; CDR3: CASSLDRNPNEQFF
V: TRBV3-1/TRBV3-2; J: TRBJ2-1; D: TRBD2; size: once; DNA: TGTGCCAGCAGCCCCCAGGGACTAGCGGGATTTACGGACGGCCCCTACAATGAGCAGTTCTTC; CDR3: CASSPQGLAGFTDGPYNEQFF
V: TRBV7-6; J: TRBJ2-3; D: .; size: .; DNA: TGTGCCAGCAGTAGGACAGATAGCACAGATACGCAGTATTTT; CDR3: CASSRTDSTDTQYF
V: TRBV3-1/TRBV3-2; J: TRBJ2-3; D: TRBD2; size: many; DNA: TGTGCCAGCCATCGAGCGGGAGGGCGGGCAGATACGCAGTATTTT; CDR3: CASHRAGGRADTQYF
V: TRBV19; J: TRBJ1-1; D: TRBD1; size: .; DNA: TGTGCCAGTAGTAAGTCAGGGGGCTACACTGAAGCTTTCTTT; CDR3: CASSKSGGYTEAFF
V: TRBV7-8; J: TRBJ2-7; D: TRBD2; size: .; DNA: TGTGCCAGCAGCTTAGGGGTTAGCGGGAGCTTCTCCTACGAGCAGTACTTC; CDR3: CASSLGVSGSFSYEQYF
V: TRBV6-1; J: TRBJ1-1; D: .; size: .; DNA: TGTGCCAGCAGTGAAGAAGGCAGGTGGGCGTCTGAAGCTTTCTTT; CDR3: CASSEEGRWASEAFF
V: TRBV9; J: TRBJ2-7; D: TRBD1; size: .; DNA: TGTGCCAGCAGCGTAGGTACAGGGGACCTCTACGAGCAGTACTTC; CDR3: CASSVGTGDLYEQYF
V: TRBV6-2/TRBV6-3; J: TRBJ2-2; D: TRBD2; size: .; DNA: TGTGCCAGCAGCCAGGGCAGCGGGGGGACCGGGGAGCTGTTTTTT; CDR3: CASSQGSGGTGELFF
V: TRBV14; J: TRBJ1-2; D: .; size: .; DNA: TGTGCCAGCAGCCACAAGCCACGGGAGGACTACACCTTC; CDR3: CASSHKPREDYTF
V: TRBV9; J: TRBJ2-2; D: TRBD1; size: .; DNA: TGTGCCAGCAAACGGACAGGGGAGAGGACCGGGGAGCTGTTTTTT; CDR3: CASKRTGERTGELFF
V: TRBV27; J: TRBJ1-1; D: TRBD1; size: once; DNA: TGTGCCAGCAGTTTGGGCCCCGGGTGGGACAGGGAGAGGAACACTGAAGCTTTCTTT; CDR3: CASSLGPGWDRERNTEAFF